This TCR beta chain was identified in a study of long-term antiretroviral therapy in people with HIV. The CDR3 extends over 15 amino acids. V shed 6 bases and J 3 bases; nucleotides not matched to a gene: 8. Germline CDR1 MNHEY, CDR2 SVGAGI. At the survey level, the v3.0 immunoSEQ assay was run. Per sample, sequencing targeted roughly 35,000-50,000 T-cell genomes. The method was immunoSEQ multiplex PCR; TCRdb's version includes in-frame clones alone and lacks a portion of them. The sample shows 25,000 to 35,000 clones, around 84% of them seen only once. As for this clone: The antigen remains unidentified.

Overall study results and limits: Comparison with controls showed narrower CDR3 length ranges in HIV repertoires. At every time point, clones expanded before ART dominated the repertoire.

The J gene is TRBJ1-5, the V gene TRBV6-5, with 7 bases fitting TRBD1. The receptor comes from a woman aged 30 to 39 with HIV. Sequencing used unsorted PBMCs, obtained 0.8 years after starting antiretroviral therapy. This chain's CDR3 is CASRTTGANNQPQHF. The CDR3 region has the DNA TGTGCCAGCAGAACAACAGGGGCGAACAATCAGCCCCAGCATTTT.